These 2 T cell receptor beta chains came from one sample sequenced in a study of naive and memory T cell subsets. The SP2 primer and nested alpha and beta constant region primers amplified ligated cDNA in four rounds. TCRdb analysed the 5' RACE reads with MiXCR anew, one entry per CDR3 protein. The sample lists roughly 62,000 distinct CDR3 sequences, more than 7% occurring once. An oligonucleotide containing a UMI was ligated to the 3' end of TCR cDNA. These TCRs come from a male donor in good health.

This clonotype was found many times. The CDR3 here is CASKLGDTSYEQYF. Written as DNA, the CDR3 is TGCGCCAGCAAATTAGGGGACACCTCCTACGAGCAGTACTTC. This chain joins TRBV5-1 and TRBJ2-7; the D gene is possibly TRBD1 (6 bases). In germline, CDR1 is SGHRS, CDR2 YFSETQ. This CDR3 is 14 amino acids long. Deletions cut 6 bases from V and 0 bases from J, with 13 bases between.

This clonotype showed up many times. CDR3: CASRTSGRARSTDTQYF. The CDR3 nucleotides are TGCGCCAGCAGGACTAGCGGGAGGGCCAGAAGCACAGATACGCAGTATTTT. V gene TRBV10-2 combines with J gene TRBJ2-3, with 14 nucleotides matching TRBD2. The CDR3 sequence is 17 residues long. Losses at the gene ends were 6 bases for V and 0 bases for J; bases not matched to a gene: 5. Germline V gene data show CDR1 as WSHSY and CDR2 as SAAADI.